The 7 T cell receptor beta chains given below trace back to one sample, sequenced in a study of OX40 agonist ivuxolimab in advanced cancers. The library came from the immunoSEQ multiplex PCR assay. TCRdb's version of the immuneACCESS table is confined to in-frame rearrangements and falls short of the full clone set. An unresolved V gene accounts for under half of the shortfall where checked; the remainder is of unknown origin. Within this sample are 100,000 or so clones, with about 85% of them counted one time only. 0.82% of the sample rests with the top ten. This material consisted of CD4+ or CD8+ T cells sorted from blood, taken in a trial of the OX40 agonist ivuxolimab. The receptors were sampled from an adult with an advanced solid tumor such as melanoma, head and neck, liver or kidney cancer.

The CDR3 is CASSAGTREQFF. The CDR3 DNA reads as TGTGCCAGCAGCGCGGGGACTCGAGAGCAGTTCTTC. The J gene is TRBJ2-1, the V gene TRBV7-9; the D gene is possibly TRBD2 (6 bases). Germline CDR1 and CDR2: SEHNR and FQNEAQ (reference sequence). This CDR3 spans 12 amino acids. The ends were cut back, 5 bases at V and 10 bases at J, with 12 bases in the middle.

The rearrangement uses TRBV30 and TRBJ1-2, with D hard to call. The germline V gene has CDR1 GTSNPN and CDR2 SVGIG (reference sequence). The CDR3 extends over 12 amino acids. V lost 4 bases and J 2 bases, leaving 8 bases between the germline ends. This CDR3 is CAWTGVNYGYTF. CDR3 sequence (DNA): TGTGCCTGGACGGGAGTAAACTATGGCTACACCTTC.

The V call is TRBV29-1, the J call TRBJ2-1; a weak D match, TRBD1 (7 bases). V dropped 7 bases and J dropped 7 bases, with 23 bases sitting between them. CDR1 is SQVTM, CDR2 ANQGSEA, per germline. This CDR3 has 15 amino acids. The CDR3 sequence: CSAKGRQGGGNEQFF. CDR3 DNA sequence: TGCAGCGCGAAGGGGCGACAGGGAGGTGGGAATGAGCAGTTCTTC.

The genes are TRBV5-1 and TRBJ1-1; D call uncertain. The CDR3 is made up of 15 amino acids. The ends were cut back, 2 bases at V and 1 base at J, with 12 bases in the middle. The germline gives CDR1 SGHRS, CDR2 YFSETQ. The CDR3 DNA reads TGCGCCAGCAGCTTCGCGGCAGTGGGGAACACTGAAGCTTTCTTT. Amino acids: CASSFAAVGNTEAFF. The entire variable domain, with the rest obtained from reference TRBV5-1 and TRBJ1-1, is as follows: KAGVTQTPRYLIKTRGQQVTLSCSPISGHRSVSWYQQTPGQGLQFLFEYFSETQRNKGNFPGRFSGRQFSNSRSEMNVSTLELGDSALYLCASSFAAVGNTEAFFGQGTRLTVV.

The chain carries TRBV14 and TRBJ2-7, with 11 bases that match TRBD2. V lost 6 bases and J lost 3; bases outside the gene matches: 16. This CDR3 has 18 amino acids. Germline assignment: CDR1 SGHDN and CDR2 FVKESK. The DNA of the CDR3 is TGTGCCAGCAGACCTCTAGCGGGGGGAGCTTCCCGAGTCTACGAGCAGTACGTC. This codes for CASRPLAGGASRVYEQYV.

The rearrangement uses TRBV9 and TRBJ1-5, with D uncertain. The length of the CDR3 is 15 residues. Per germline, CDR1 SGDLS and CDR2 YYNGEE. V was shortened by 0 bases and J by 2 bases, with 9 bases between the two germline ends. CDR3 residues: CASSVGGARNQPQHF. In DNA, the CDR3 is TGTGCCAGCAGCGTAGGGGGAGCCCGCAATCAGCCCCAGCATTTT. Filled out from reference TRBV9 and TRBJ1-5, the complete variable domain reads DSGVTQTPKHLITATGQRVTLRCSPRSGDLSVYWYQQSLDQGLQFLIQYYNGEERAKGNILERFSAQQFPDLHSELNLSSLELGDSALYFCASSVGGARNQPQHFGDGTRLSIL.

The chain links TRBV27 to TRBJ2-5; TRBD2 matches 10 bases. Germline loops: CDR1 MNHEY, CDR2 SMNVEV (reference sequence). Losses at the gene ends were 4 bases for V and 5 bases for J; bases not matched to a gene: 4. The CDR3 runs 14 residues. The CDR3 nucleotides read TGTGCCAGCAGTTACCAGCGGGGGGGGGAGACCCAGTACTTC. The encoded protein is CASSYQRGGETQYF.